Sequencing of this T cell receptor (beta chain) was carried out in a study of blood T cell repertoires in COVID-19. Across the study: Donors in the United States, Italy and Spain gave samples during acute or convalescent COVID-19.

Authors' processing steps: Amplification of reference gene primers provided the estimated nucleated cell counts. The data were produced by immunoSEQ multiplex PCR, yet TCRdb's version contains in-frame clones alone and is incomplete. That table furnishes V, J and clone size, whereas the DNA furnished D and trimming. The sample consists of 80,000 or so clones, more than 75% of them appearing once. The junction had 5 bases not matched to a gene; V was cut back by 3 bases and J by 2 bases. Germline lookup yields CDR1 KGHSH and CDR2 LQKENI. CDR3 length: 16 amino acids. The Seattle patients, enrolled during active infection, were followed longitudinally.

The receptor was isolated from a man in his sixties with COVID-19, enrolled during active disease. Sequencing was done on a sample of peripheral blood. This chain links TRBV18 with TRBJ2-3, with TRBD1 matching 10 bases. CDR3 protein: CASSPGTGAITDTQYF. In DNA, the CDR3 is TGTGCCAGCTCACCGGGGACAGGGGCGATCACAGATACGCAGTATTTT.